These 20 T cell receptor beta chains share one sample of origin, sequenced in a study of blood T cell repertoires in COVID-19 (dated by TCRdb to the early 2020s). Library preparation used the immunoSEQ multiplex PCR assay. Here the immuneACCESS table is served through TCRdb, limited to in-frame sequences with V and J called. Missing clones are a known gap in these copies; in checked studies unresolved V genes cover under half, and the rest lacks a known reason. This sample has roughly 230,000 clones in its table, and roughly 84% of those were observed once. The leading ten clones occupy less than 8% of the sample. Sequencing was performed on PBMCs or T cells enriched from blood (not recorded which). The receptors here all came from a man between 25 and 39 years old in a cohort exposed to, infected with or recovered from COVID-19 (not recorded which).

The count of this clone is one. The V gene is TRBV4-1, the J gene TRBJ2-7, with TRBD1 identical over 7 bases. The CDR3 spans 14 residues. Per the germline V gene, CDR1 is MGHRA and CDR2 is YSYEKL. Unmatched junction bases numbered 5, after V lost 4 bases and J lost 2 bases. This CDR3 is CASSRQTGPYEQYF. CDR3 coding DNA: TGCGCCAGCAGCCGGCAGACAGGGCCCTACGAGCAGTACTTC.

The chain links TRBV6-1 to TRBJ2-5, with 11 nucleotides matching TRBD2. Germline CDR1 MNHNS, CDR2 SASEGT. The trim removed 3 bases at V and 1 base at J, leaving 1 base unmatched. The CDR3 has 15 amino acids. CDR3 region: CASSDLAGGQETQYF. In DNA, the CDR3 is TGTGCCAGCAGTGACCTAGCGGGAGGCCAAGAGACCCAGTACTTC.

The V gene is TRBV19, the J gene TRBJ1-4, with D hard to call. CDR3 length: 15 amino acids. The ends were cut back, 3 bases at V and 2 bases at J, with 10 bases in the middle. The V gene's germline CDR1 is LNHDA and CDR2 SQIVND (reference sequence). CDR3 protein: CASSISGWTNEKLFF. CDR3 nucleotides: TGTGCCAGTAGTATTTCCGGGTGGACTAATGAAAAACTGTTTTTT.

V usage is TRBV29-1 and J usage is TRBJ1-2; D is undetermined. CDR3 length: 11 residues. The V end lost 3 bases, the J end lost 4 bases, and 6 bases lay between the germline ends. Germline CDR1 is SQVTM and CDR2 is ANQGSEA. In DNA, the CDR3 is TGCAGCGTTGAGTACAGCTATGGCTACACCTTC. This gives the protein CSVEYSYGYTF.

This chain links TRBV5-1 with TRBJ1-4; 7 positions agree with TRBD1. This CDR3 comprises 15 residues. V shed 2 bases and J 3 bases; nucleotides not matched to a gene: 4. Germline V lookup: CDR1 SGHRS, CDR2 YFSETQ. For the CDR3, the DNA is TGCGCCAGCAGCTTACGACAGGGCCCTAATGAAAAACTGTTTTTT. Translated: CASSLRQGPNEKLFF.

This chain uses TRBV6-1 with TRBJ2-7, with TRBD2 matching over 8 bases. The V gene end was trimmed by 2 bases and the J gene end by 3 bases; junction bases not matched to a gene: 3. The germline CDR1 and CDR2 sequences are MNHNS and SASEGT. The CDR3 is 14 amino acids. CDR3 sequence (DNA): TGTGCCAGCAGTGAATGGGGGACTAGCTACGAGCAGTACTTC. Its translation: CASSEWGTSYEQYF.

The chain employs TRBV6-2 or TRBV6-3 and TRBJ2-7; TRBD2 might be the D (6 bases). The CDR3 has 16 amino acids. Per the germline V gene, CDR1 is MNHEY and CDR2 is SVGEGT. Trimming left V 6 bases short and J 5 bases short, with 23 bases between. CDR3 in amino acids: CASRPLEGLGFHEQYF. The CDR3, as DNA: TGTGCCAGCAGGCCTTTGGAGGGCCTGGGTTTCCACGAGCAGTACTTC.

This clone was detected a few times. The genes are TRBV9 and TRBJ1-2, with TRBD1 as a possible D gene (5 bases). This CDR3 has 13 amino acids. CDR1 and CDR2 (germline): SGDLS, YYNGEE. The V end lost 3 bases, the J end lost 4 bases, and 10 bases lay between the germline ends. As DNA, the CDR3 is TGTGCCAGCAGCGGCGGGGCAGGCTATGGCTACACCTTC. Residues: CASSGGAGYGYTF.

This chain uses TRBV27 with TRBJ2-7, with TRBD1 matching over 8 bases. The CDR3 totals 15 residues. V was pared by 3 bases and J by 2 bases, with 6 bases of the junction left unmatched. The V gene's germline CDR1 is MNHEY and CDR2 SMNVEV (reference sequence). The CDR3 DNA sequence: TGTGCCAGCAGTTTGGTGGACAGGGCTCCCTACGAGCAGTACTTC. Amino acids: CASSLVDRAPYEQYF.

The CDR3: CASSPSVQLAREMYEQYF. The CDR3 coding sequence is TGTGCCAGCTCGCCTTCGGTCCAACTAGCGAGGGAGATGTACGAGCAGTACTTC. The rearrangement links TRBV18 to TRBJ2-7, with TRBD2 matching 7 bases. Trimming cost V 6 bases and J 4 bases; bases outside gene matches: 21. The CDR3 contains 18 residues. CDR1 is KGHSH and CDR2 is LQKENI in the germline V gene.

The rearrangement links TRBV7-8 to TRBJ2-5; 14 nucleotides match TRBD2. The CDR3 has 17 amino acids. Unmatched junction bases numbered 10, after V lost 6 bases and J lost 4 bases. Germline V lookup: CDR1 SGHVS, CDR2 FQNEAQ. The CDR3 protein is CASSLNSGLAGGETQYF. The DNA of the CDR3 is TGTGCCAGCAGTCTTAACTCCGGACTAGCGGGAGGAGAGACCCAGTACTTC.

The chain is built from TRBV24-1 and TRBJ2-2; 9 bases fit TRBD2. The trim removed 9 bases at V and 5 bases at J, leaving 6 bases unmatched. Germline V gives CDR1 KGHDR, CDR2 SFDVKD. There are 14 residues in the CDR3. The CDR3 DNA sequence: TGTGCCACCTGCCGTGCGGGAGGGACCGGGGAGCTGTTTTTT. This sequence encodes CATCRAGGTGELFF.

The rearrangement uses TRBV19 and TRBJ1-2, with 8 bases that match TRBD1. Germline loops: CDR1 LNHDA, CDR2 SQIVND (reference sequence). This CDR3 spans 12 amino acids. The junction had 3 bases not matched to a gene; V was cut back by 5 bases and J by 7 bases. CDR3 region: CASSDRGIGYTF. The DNA for the CDR3 is TGTGCCAGTAGTGACAGGGGAATTGGCTACACCTTC.

The rearrangement links TRBV29-1 to TRBJ1-3, with D possibly TRBD1 on 5 matching bases. V was clipped by 5 bases and J by 0 bases, with 11 bases between them. CDR3 size: 14 residues. Per germline, CDR1 SQVTM and CDR2 ANQGSEA. CDR3 in amino acids: CSVRGGGSGNTIYF. Here the CDR3 DNA reads TGCAGCGTTCGGGGGGGAGGCTCTGGAAACACCATATATTTT.

The chain couples TRBV27 to TRBJ1-2; tentative D call: TRBD1 (5 bases). Germline CDR1 and CDR2: MNHEY and SMNVEV (reference sequence). The CDR3 is made up of 17 amino acids. Deletions cut 0 bases from V and 4 bases from J, with 18 bases between. The CDR3 nucleotides read TGTGCCAGCAGTTTATCCCGTGGGGGGACCCTCTTCTATGGCTACACCTTC. Its protein product is CASSLSRGGTLFYGYTF.

On this clone: This CDR3 is also generated by other DNA sequences in the sample. V usage is TRBV18 and J usage is TRBJ1-5, with 7 bases lining up with TRBD1. The CDR3 consists of 13 residues. Germline V gene lookup returns CDR1 KGHSH and CDR2 LQKENI. The trim removed 2 bases at V and 7 bases at J, leaving 2 bases unmatched. In nucleotides, the CDR3 is TGTGCCAGCTCACCAGACAGGGAACAGCCCCAGCATTTT. It encodes CASSPDREQPQHF. Using reference TRBV18 and TRBJ1-5 for the parts outside the CDR3, the full variable domain is NAGVMQNPRHLVRRRGQEARLRCSPMKGHSHVYWYRQLPEEGLKFMVYLQKENIIDESGMPKERFSAEFPKEGPSILRIQQVVRGDSAAYFCASSPDREQPQHFGDGTRLSIL.

The J gene is TRBJ2-3, the V gene TRBV11-2, with D maybe TRBD2 (5 bases). Germline assignment: CDR1 SGHAT and CDR2 FQNNGV. The length of the CDR3 is 15 residues. V lost 5 bases to trimming and J lost 2 bases, with 14 bases between them. CDR3 in DNA: TGTGCCAGCAGCCACCGAGCGGTCGCCACAGATACGCAGTATTTT. Translated, it gives CASSHRAVATDTQYF.

This clone came up a few times. CDR3 amino acids: CASSLEGYTF. The CDR3 DNA is TGTGCCAGCAGCCTGGAGGGCTACACCTTC. The chain uses TRBV7-2 and TRBJ1-2; no firm D call. CDR1 and CDR2 (germline): SGHTA, FQGNSA. This CDR3 is built from 10 residues. V lost 5 bases and J lost 8, with 6 bases in between.

The chain carries TRBV11-3 and TRBJ2-1; D call uncertain. The CDR3 sequence is 13 residues long. Trimming pared 3 bases from V and 8 bases from J, leaving 11 bases between. Germline CDR1 SGHNT, CDR2 YENEEA. The CDR3 is CASSLESRHEQFF. CDR3 nucleotide sequence: TGTGCCAGCAGCTTGGAGTCGAGGCATGAGCAGTTCTTC. The full variable domain, rest sourced from reference TRBV11-3 and TRBJ2-1, is EAGVVQSPRYKIIEKKQPVAFWCNPISGHNTLYWYLQNLGQGPELLIRYENEEAVDDSQLPKDRFSAERLKGVDSTLKIQPAELGDSAVYLCASSLESRHEQFFGPGTRLTVL.

The rearrangement links TRBV24-1 to TRBJ1-5; 7 bases map to TRBD1. CDR3 length: 15 amino acids. Losses at the gene ends were 5 bases for V and 5 bases for J; bases not matched to a gene: 8. Per germline, CDR1 KGHDR and CDR2 SFDVKD. The CDR3 DNA reads as TGTGCCACCAGTGCTGGGACAGTGGGTGATCAGCCCCAGCATTTT. This sequence encodes CATSAGTVGDQPQHF.